A single sample gave rise to the 5 T cell receptor beta chains below, sequenced in a study of shared clonotypes between healthy human individuals. This table comes from immunoSEQ multiplex PCR, and its TCRdb copy is limited to in-frame clones, with some not included. The sample shows 2 million or so clones, approximately 95% of them seen only once. Material: naive CD4+ T cells sorted from blood. Specified subset: CD45RA+ positively selected. These receptors were obtained from a man younger than 35 in good health.

The CDR3 DNA is TGTGCCAGCGAACACGGGGGGCGGGAGCCCACCGGGGAGCTGTTTTTT. Amino acid sequence: CASEHGGREPTGELFF. The chain couples TRBV6-9 to TRBJ2-2; tentative D call: TRBD2 (7 bases). The germline V gene has CDR1 MNHGY and CDR2 SVAAGI. With 8 bases removed from V and 4 bases from J, the gap between germline ends came to 20 bases. This CDR3 is built from 16 residues.

Note on this clone: Other nucleotide sequences from this sample produce the same CDR3. The chain carries TRBV5-1 and TRBJ2-7, with D possibly matching TRBD1 (5 bases). This CDR3 has 13 amino acids. Looked up from germline, CDR1 is SGHRS and CDR2 is YFSETQ. Trimming cost V 4 bases and J 3 bases, with 11 bases left between them. The CDR3 DNA reads as TGCGCCAGCAGCCTCGACAGCCGCTACGAGCAGTACTTC. Its translation: CASSLDSRYEQYF. The whole variable domain, filled in from reference TRBV5-1 and TRBJ2-7, reads KAGVTQTPRYLIKTRGQQVTLSCSPISGHRSVSWYQQTPGQGLQFLFEYFSETQRNKGNFPGRFSGRQFSNSRSEMNVSTLELGDSALYLCASSLDSRYEQYFGPGTRLTVT.

This chain joins TRBV30 and TRBJ2-7, with 7 bases identical to TRBD1. CDR3 length: 15 residues. V dropped 3 bases and J dropped 2; count of bases not matched to a gene: 10. Germline CDR1 and CDR2: GTSNPN and SVGIG (reference sequence). CDR3 residues: CAWRNRGKKPYEQYF. The DNA for the CDR3 is TGTGCCTGGAGAAACAGGGGCAAAAAACCCTACGAGCAGTACTTC.

The gene calls are TRBV7-9 and TRBJ2-5; D possibly matches TRBD1 or TRBD2 (5 bases each). Germline V CDR1 and CDR2: SEHNR, FQNEAQ (reference sequence). This CDR3 region has 14 residues. V was pared by 0 bases and J by 5 bases, with 10 bases between. This CDR3 reads CASSLAGVIETQYF. CDR3 DNA: TGTGCCAGCAGCTTAGCGGGGGTCATCGAGACCCAGTACTTC.

This clone was seen only once. The chain uses TRBV13 and TRBJ1-1, with D uncertain. Trimming removed 5 bases from V and 2 bases from J, with 9 bases in between. CDR1 and CDR2 from the germline V gene are PRHDT and FYEKMQ (reference sequence). This CDR3 contains 13 residues. The CDR3 region is CASSRRANTEAFF. The CDR3 DNA is TGTGCCAGCAGCCGTAGGGCCAACACTGAAGCTTTCTTT.